A single sample gave rise to the 24 T cell receptor beta chains below, sequenced in a study of cytomegalovirus exposure and HLA in healthy donors. Primers: 60 Vbeta forward and 13 Jbeta reverse. Using immunoSEQ multiplex PCR, the repertoire was profiled, and TCRdb retains in-frame clones only, with some absent. This repertoire shows some 66,000 clones, over 70% found once; its top ten account for over 7.5%. Material for sequencing was PBMCs. The receptors come from a man in his 60s in good health and CMV-seropositive.

The rearrangement uses TRBV11-2 and TRBJ2-1, with D maybe TRBD2 (7 bases). The CDR3 loop spans 14 amino acids. The germline V gene has CDR1 SGHAT and CDR2 FQNNGV. V was trimmed by 5 bases and J by 2 bases, leaving 10 bases between them. CDR3 sequence (DNA): TGTGCCAGCAGCATCGGGGGGCCCTACAATGAGCAGTTCTTC. Translating gives CASSIGGPYNEQFF.

This chain joins TRBV2 and TRBJ2-7, with a possible D match to TRBD1 (5 bases). Trimming stripped 3 bases from V and 2 bases from J, with 14 bases between. Per germline, CDR1 SNHLY and CDR2 FYNNEI. This CDR3 spans 15 amino acids. The DNA of the CDR3 is TGTGCCAGCAGTGAGGGTCAGGGATTTGCCTACGAGCAGTACTTC. Translation gives CASSEGQGFAYEQYF.

This chain joins TRBV29-1 and TRBJ1-1; 10 bases map to TRBD1. The CDR3 length is 15 residues. V gave up 5 bases and J gave up 5 bases; unmatched junction bases: 11. Germline values: CDR1 SQVTM, CDR2 ANQGSEA. The CDR3 is CSVRQGAQGLTEAFF. CDR3 DNA: TGCAGCGTTAGACAGGGGGCACAAGGATTAACTGAAGCTTTCTTT.

J is TRBJ1-4 and V is TRBV7-9; D call uncertain. The V end was cut by 5 bases, the J end by 4 bases, with 11 bases between. Per the germline V gene, CDR1 is SEHNR and CDR2 is FQNEAQ (reference sequence). The CDR3 sequence is 14 residues long. The CDR3 protein is CASSNRRDNEKLFF. CDR3 nucleotide sequence: TGTGCCAGCAGCAACAGACGGGATAATGAAAAACTGTTTTTT. The variable domain in full, with the rest retrieved from reference TRBV7-9 and TRBJ1-4, is DTGVSQNPRHKITKRGQNVTFRCDPISEHNRLYWYRQTLGQGPEFLTYFQNEAQLEKSRLLSDRFSAERPKGSFSTLEIQRTEQGDSAMYLCASSNRRDNEKLFFGSGTQLSVL.

This chain joins TRBV4-2 and TRBJ2-2, with TRBD1 matching 8 bases. V dropped 9 bases and J dropped 3; count of bases not matched to a gene: 6. Germline V gene lookup returns CDR1 LGHNA and CDR2 YNFKEQ. The CDR3 runs to 14 residues. The CDR3: CARSSGQDTGELFF. DNA for the CDR3: TGTGCCAGAAGCTCGGGACAGGACACCGGGGAGCTGTTTTTT.

This clone occurred a few times. The chain uses TRBV6-6 and TRBJ1-4; possibly TRBD1 for D (5 bases). In germline, CDR1 is MNHNY, CDR2 SVGAGI (reference sequence). CDR3 size: 13 residues. With 7 bases removed from V and 4 bases from J, the gap between germline ends came to 10 bases. The CDR3 sequence is CASTLGVNEKLFF. CDR3 nucleotide sequence: TGTGCCAGCACCCTAGGGGTTAATGAAAAACTGTTTTTT.

The rearrangement uses TRBV27 and TRBJ2-2; D might be TRBD1 (6 bases). Trimming left V 0 bases short and J 4 bases short, with 15 bases between. CDR1 is MNHEY, CDR2 SMNVEV, per germline (reference sequence). This CDR3 comprises 17 residues. This CDR3 reads CASSLSRRTVSTGELFF. Written as DNA, the CDR3 is TGTGCCAGCAGTTTATCCCGGCGGACAGTTAGCACCGGGGAGCTGTTTTTT.

The chain couples TRBV18 to TRBJ2-5, with D perhaps matching TRBD2 (6 bases). CDR3 length: 14 residues. Per germline, CDR1 KGHSH and CDR2 LQKENI. V was trimmed by 1 base and J by 3 bases, leaving 9 bases between them. The CDR3: CASSPHWREETQYF. DNA of the CDR3: TGTGCCAGCTCACCACATTGGAGGGAAGAGACCCAGTACTTC.

This clone was seen a few times. The genes are TRBV4-2 and TRBJ1-5; D might be TRBD1 (5 bases). Germline loops: CDR1 LGHNA, CDR2 YNFKEQ. CDR3 size: 14 residues. Trimming left V 0 bases short and J 5 bases short, with 8 bases between. CDR3 loop: CASSQDNRHQPQHF. The CDR3 DNA is TGTGCCAGCAGCCAAGATAACAGGCATCAGCCCCAGCATTTT.

V and J are TRBV2 and TRBJ2-3; the D gene is possibly TRBD2 (7 bases). V was clipped by 4 bases and J by 3 bases, with 17 bases between them. CDR3 length equals 16 residues. Germline CDR1 SNHLY, CDR2 FYNNEI. As DNA, the CDR3 is TGTGCCAGCAGTGCCGACCGCAGGGGAGGGACAGATACGCAGTATTTT. It translates to CASSADRRGGTDTQYF.

The V gene is TRBV4-2, the J gene TRBJ2-3, with TRBD1 matching over 8 bases. This CDR3 spans 17 amino acids. The J segment lost 0 bases and the V segment lost 4 bases, leaving 9 bases of the junction unmatched. Germline CDR1 is LGHNA and CDR2 is YNFKEQ. For the CDR3, the DNA is TGTGCCAGCAGCCCTCAGGGGGCAGCTACTAGCACAGATACGCAGTATTTT. Residues: CASSPQGAATSTDTQYF.

The gene calls are TRBV5-1 and TRBJ2-2; tentatively, D is TRBD1 (5 bases). Germline V gives CDR1 SGHRS, CDR2 YFSETQ. The CDR3 sequence is 13 residues long. V lost 5 bases, J lost 7 bases, and 12 bases lay in between. CDR3 coding DNA: TGCGCCAGCAGTATGGTCAGGGACGGGGAGCTGTTTTTT. The encoded protein is CASSMVRDGELFF.

The genes are TRBV11-3 and TRBJ2-5; no definite D call. From germline, CDR1 is SGHNT and CDR2 YENEEA. CDR3 length: 12 amino acids. V lost 0 bases and J 11 bases, leaving 10 bases between the germline ends. The CDR3 nucleotides are TGTGCCAGCAGCTTAGATGGTAGCAAGCAGTACTTC. Translating gives CASSLDGSKQYF.

This sequence joins TRBV7-9 and TRBJ2-1; 10 nucleotides match TRBD2. The germline CDR1 and CDR2 sequences are SEHNR and FQNEAQ (reference sequence). The CDR3 contains 15 residues. J was trimmed by 0 bases and V by 5 bases; bases with no gene match: 1. CDR3 sequence: CASSPSGSSYNEQFF. The CDR3 DNA reads TGTGCCAGCAGCCCTAGCGGGAGCTCCTACAATGAGCAGTTCTTC.

This sequence joins TRBV2 and TRBJ1-1; TRBD1 might be the D (6 bases). Looked up from germline, CDR1 is SNHLY and CDR2 is FYNNEI. V lost 7 bases and J 0 bases, leaving 9 bases between the germline ends. This CDR3 spans 13 amino acids. The CDR3 sequence is CASIPGVNTEAFF. Written as DNA, the CDR3 is TGTGCCAGCATCCCAGGGGTGAACACTGAAGCTTTCTTT.

The chain joins TRBV11-3 to TRBJ2-2; 11 bases fit TRBD1. V trimming: 5 bases; J trimming: 5 bases; junction bases outside the gene matches: 7. Looked up from germline, CDR1 is SGHNT and CDR2 is YENEEA. This CDR3 is 16 amino acids long. DNA of the CDR3: TGTGCCAGCAGCGAATCCGGGACAGGGGGAACCGGGGAGCTGTTTTTT. Protein: CASSESGTGGTGELFF.

In DNA form, the CDR3 reads TGTGCCACCAGCAGTCGGGGCGGGGTTGGTCAGCCCCAGCATTTT. This encodes CATSSRGGVGQPQHF. The chain couples TRBV15 to TRBJ1-5; D may be TRBD1 (5 bases). The CDR3 loop spans 15 amino acids. V was cut by 3 bases and J by 6 bases, with 15 bases left in between. Germline V CDR1 and CDR2: LNHNV, YYDKDF (reference sequence). The whole variable domain, filled in from reference TRBV15 and TRBJ1-5, reads DAMVIQNPRYQVTQFGKPVTLSCSQTLNHNVMYWYQQKSSQAPKLLFHYYDKDFNNEADTPDNFQSRRPNTSFCFLDIRSPGLGDTAMYLCATSSRGGVGQPQHFGDGTRLSIL.

The J gene is TRBJ1-2, the V gene TRBV6-1, with D perhaps matching TRBD1 (5 bases). V lost 5 bases and J lost 3, with 13 bases in between. Per germline, CDR1 MNHNS and CDR2 SASEGT. CDR3 size: 14 residues. CDR3 nucleotide sequence: TGTGCCAGCAGTAGTGGAGGGACCCACTATGGCTACACCTTC. This encodes CASSSGGTHYGYTF.

This chain joins TRBV5-1 and TRBJ2-1, with 13 nucleotides matching TRBD2. The CDR3 has 18 amino acids. The germline V gene encodes CDR1 SGHRS and CDR2 YFSETQ. V lost 4 bases to trimming and J lost 2 bases; unmatched junction nucleotides: 9. CDR3 nucleotide sequence: TGCGCCAGCAGCCGCGGGGGGGGGACTAGCGGGACCTACAATGAGCAGTTCTTC. Its translation is CASSRGGGTSGTYNEQFF.

This clone came up once. The rearrangement uses TRBV7-4 and TRBJ1-1, with TRBD1 identical over 9 bases. The CDR3 consists of 13 residues. The germline V gene has CDR1 SGHVT and CDR2 SQSDAQ. This CDR3 is CASDRGFDTEAFF. For the CDR3, the DNA is TGTGCGAGCGACAGGGGGTTTGACACTGAAGCTTTCTTT.

The chain links TRBV7-9 to TRBJ2-1; 7 bases agree with TRBD1. Per the germline V gene, CDR1 is SEHNR and CDR2 is FQNEAQ (reference sequence). The CDR3 is 14 residues long. The V gene end was trimmed by 5 bases and the J gene end by 5 bases; junction bases not matched to a gene: 6. The CDR3 DNA follows: TGTGCCAGCAGCAGGGGGCCCTACGACAATGAGCAGTTCTTC. Translation: CASSRGPYDNEQFF. Combining the CDR3 with reference TRBV7-9 and TRBJ2-1 gives the whole variable domain DTGVSQNPRHKITKRGQNVTFRCDPISEHNRLYWYRQTLGQGPEFLTYFQNEAQLEKSRLLSDRFSAERPKGSFSTLEIQRTEQGDSAMYLCASSRGPYDNEQFFGPGTRLTVL.

This clone was detected once. V usage is TRBV20-1 and J usage is TRBJ2-3; D is unclear. The length of the CDR3 is 11 residues. Trimming removed 1 base from V and 5 bases from J, with 4 bases in between. The germline V gene encodes CDR1 DFQATT and CDR2 SNEGSKA (reference sequence). Here the CDR3 reads CSARGGDTQYF. Here the CDR3 DNA reads TGCAGTGCTAGAGGAGGAGATACGCAGTATTTT.

The rearrangement links TRBV5-1 to TRBJ2-3; 8 nucleotides agree with TRBD1. The CDR3 length is 15 residues. Germline CDR1 reads SGHRS; CDR2 reads YFSETQ. V lost 2 bases and J lost 3; bases outside the gene matches: 5. The CDR3 DNA reads TGCGCCAGCAGCTTCCGACAGGGGCAGACAGATACGCAGTATTTT. Encoded protein: CASSFRQGQTDTQYF.

V usage is TRBV28 and J usage is TRBJ2-3; a possible D gene is TRBD1 (6 bases). CDR1 and CDR2 (germline): MDHEN, SYDVKM. The CDR3 runs 17 residues. The ends were cut back, 6 bases at V and 2 bases at J, with 21 bases in the middle. CDR3 in DNA: TGTGCCAGCAGCTATCCGGGGACACAAGGGATCACAGATACGCAGTATTTT. Translating gives CASSYPGTQGITDTQYF.